Each of the 20 T cell receptor beta chains below was sequenced from the same sample in a study of OX40 agonist ivuxolimab in advanced cancers. Library preparation employed the immunoSEQ multiplex PCR assay. TCRdb obtained this table from immuneACCESS and retained in-frame rearrangements with V and J assigned. These tables miss some clones; where compared with another copy, unresolved V genes account for less than half of the shortfall, and the remainder is unexplained. The sample table shows more than 75,000 clones, and 84% are seen once. Roughly 5.8% of the sample comes from the top ten. Sequenced material: CD4+ or CD8+ T cells sorted from blood, taken in a trial of the OX40 agonist ivuxolimab. The origin of the receptors is an adult with an advanced solid tumor such as melanoma, head and neck, liver or kidney cancer.

The chain combines TRBV10-3 with TRBJ1-4, with 7 bases aligning to TRBD1. Losses at the gene ends were 6 bases for V and 8 bases for J; bases not matched to a gene: 9. This CDR3 has 14 residues. Germline V gives CDR1 ENHRY, CDR2 SYGVKD. This CDR3 reads CAISLGGTVEKLFF. The CDR3 DNA follows: TGTGCCATCAGCCTTGGCGGGACAGTGGAAAAACTGTTTTTT.

This chain uses TRBV10-1 with TRBJ2-3; D is unclear. V was shortened by 6 bases and J by 0 bases, with 13 bases between the two germline ends. Germline loops: CDR1 WNHNN, CDR2 SYGVQD (reference sequence). The CDR3 runs to 15 residues. For the CDR3, the DNA is TGCGCCAGCAGCCCCGGGCCCCATAGCACAGATACGCAGTATTTT. Protein product: CASSPGPHSTDTQYF.

In DNA, the CDR3 is TGTGCCAGCAGCCAGACCCGGGGTGAGCAGTTCTTC. This sequence encodes CASSQTRGEQFF. The V gene is TRBV6-6, the J gene TRBJ2-1; D is perhaps TRBD2 (5 bases). Per germline, CDR1 MNHNY and CDR2 SVGAGI (reference sequence). Trimming took off 6 bases at V and 9 bases at J, with 12 bases between the two ends. This CDR3 is built from 12 residues.

The chain uses TRBV5-1 and TRBJ1-1, with a tentative D call TRBD1 (5 bases). Germline V gene sequence: CDR1 SGHRS, CDR2 YFSETQ. Trimming stripped 4 bases from V and 8 bases from J, with 15 bases between. The length of the CDR3 is 13 residues. CDR3 sequence reads: CASSTGTAGEAFF. DNA for the CDR3: TGCGCCAGCAGCACCGGGACCGCCGGAGAAGCTTTCTTT.

The chain joins TRBV5-1 to TRBJ1-2; maybe TRBD1 (6 bases). Trimming left V 2 bases short and J 3 bases short, with 14 bases between. Germline lookup yields CDR1 SGHRS and CDR2 YFSETQ. The CDR3 sequence is 15 residues long. In DNA, the CDR3 is TGCGCCAGCAGCTTTTCGGGGGGCGCATACTATGGCTACACCTTC. This translates into CASSFSGGAYYGYTF.

As DNA, the CDR3 is TGTGCCAGCAGTGAGACGGGAGGCACCGCCCTATGGCTCACCTTC. Its protein is CASSETGGTALWLTF. This sequence joins TRBV6-1 and TRBJ1-2, with D uncertain. The CDR3 is 15 residues long. Per germline, CDR1 MNHNS and CDR2 SASEGT. Between the trimmed V and J ends, which lost 3 bases and 13 bases, there was a span of 24 bases.

Only a few counts were recorded for this clone. Here the CDR3 reads CASSLGLAASYNEQFF. The CDR3 DNA is TGCGCCAGCAGCTTGGGACTAGCGGCCTCCTACAATGAGCAGTTCTTC. This chain uses TRBV5-1 with TRBJ2-1, with 9 bases matching TRBD2. CDR1 is SGHRS, CDR2 YFSETQ, per germline. The CDR3 contains 16 residues. After removal of 0 bases from V and 0 bases from J, the junction contained 1 base not matched to a gene.

This clone was seen more than once but under ten times. The rearrangement links TRBV6-5 to TRBJ2-3, with a possible D match to TRBD2 (5 bases). This CDR3 is built from 14 residues. Trimming removed 6 bases at V and 1 base at J, with 11 bases between. Germline V lookup: CDR1 MNHEY, CDR2 SVGAGI. In DNA form, the CDR3 reads TGTGCCAGCAGAAAGGAGAGGGGCACAGATACGCAGTATTTT. It is translated as CASRKERGTDTQYF.

This clone was found once. The chain carries TRBV14 and TRBJ2-7; weak D call: TRBD2 (5 bases). Germline CDR1 reads SGHDN; CDR2 reads FVKESK. The CDR3 contains 14 residues. Trimming removed 1 base at V and 6 bases at J, with 13 bases between. The CDR3 nucleotides are TGTGCCAGCAGCCAAGGGGCCAGCAGCGGCGAGCAGTACTTC. This translates into CASSQGASSGEQYF.

The genes are TRBV14 and TRBJ2-5, with 8 nucleotides matching TRBD2. CDR3 size: 17 residues. V lost 4 bases and J lost 2; bases outside the gene matches: 12. Germline loops: CDR1 SGHDN, CDR2 FVKESK. The CDR3: CASSPNGRAPRQETQYF. In DNA form, the CDR3 reads TGTGCCAGCAGCCCAAACGGGAGGGCCCCCAGGCAAGAGACCCAGTACTTC.

This chain joins TRBV5-1 and TRBJ2-7, with 8 bases aligning to TRBD1. V lost 0 bases and J lost 3; bases outside the gene matches: 8. Germline values: CDR1 SGHRS, CDR2 YFSETQ. The CDR3 is 16 amino acids. The CDR3 region is CASSLGGQASGYEQYF. The CDR3 nucleotides are TGCGCCAGCAGCTTGGGGGGACAGGCTTCTGGCTACGAGCAGTACTTC.

The chain uses TRBV2 and TRBJ2-1; D is ambiguous. This CDR3 comprises 11 residues. Germline lookup yields CDR1 SNHLY and CDR2 FYNNEI. V was clipped by 6 bases and J by 7 bases, with 7 bases between them. The CDR3 coding sequence is TGTGCCAGCAGAGATAAAAATGAGCAGTTCTTC. Residues: CASRDKNEQFF.

The rearrangement uses TRBV30 and TRBJ1-1; 7 nucleotides agree with TRBD1. The V gene's germline CDR1 is GTSNPN and CDR2 SVGIG (reference sequence). The V gene end was trimmed by 2 bases and the J gene end by 5 bases; junction bases not matched to a gene: 20. The CDR3 spans 18 residues. DNA for the CDR3: TGTGCCTGGAGTTCTTTCTACCTCCTAAGGGGGCGCGAGACTGAAGCTTTCTTT. Its protein product is CAWSSFYLLRGRETEAFF.

The chain carries TRBV29-1 and TRBJ2-7; tentative D call: TRBD1 (5 bases). V shed 7 bases and J shed 3 bases, with 16 bases lying between them. The CDR3 runs to 13 residues. Germline CDR1 is SQVTM and CDR2 is ANQGSEA. This CDR3 is CSAVGRVGYEQYF. The DNA of the CDR3 is TGCAGCGCTGTTGGCAGGGTAGGCTACGAGCAGTACTTC.

The chain couples TRBV15 to TRBJ2-7; 11 nucleotides align to TRBD2. The CDR3 is 16 amino acids. Germline CDR1 reads LNHNV; CDR2 reads YYDKDF (reference sequence). Losses at the gene ends were 5 bases for V and 2 bases for J; bases not matched to a gene: 8. CDR3 sequence: CATSEGASGGPYEQYF. CDR3 nucleotide sequence: TGTGCCACCAGCGAGGGAGCTAGCGGGGGGCCCTACGAGCAGTACTTC.

This clone was detected once. This chain joins TRBV7-6 and TRBJ1-4, with TRBD1 identical over 8 bases. V shed 8 bases, J shed 4 bases, and the junction held 9 bases outside the gene matches. The germline gives CDR1 SGHVS, CDR2 FNYEAQ. The CDR3 extends over 15 amino acids. As DNA, the CDR3 is TGTGCCAGCGGAAGGACAGGGCTCCTTAATGAAAAACTGTTTTTT. This encodes CASGRTGLLNEKLFF.

The sample holds one count of this clone. This chain uses TRBV27 with TRBJ2-1; 13 nucleotides match TRBD2. The length of the CDR3 is 15 residues. CDR1 is MNHEY, CDR2 SMNVEV, per germline (reference sequence). Trimming took 5 bases from V and 6 from J; bases not matched to a gene: 4. The CDR3 region is CASSMGLAGSNEQFF. In DNA form, the CDR3 reads TGTGCCAGCAGTATGGGACTAGCGGGGAGCAATGAGCAGTTCTTC.

The rearrangement joins TRBV6-1 to TRBJ2-1, with unresolved D. The V gene's germline CDR1 is MNHNS and CDR2 SASEGT. The CDR3 is 13 residues long. Trimming removed 6 bases at V and 3 bases at J, with 9 bases between. The CDR3 DNA follows: TGTGCCAGCAGACGCGGCGACTACAATGAGCAGTTCTTC. Its translation is CASRRGDYNEQFF.

The V gene is TRBV27, the J gene TRBJ2-1; D unclear. Trimming cost V 0 bases and J 10 bases, with 7 bases left between them. CDR3 length: 12 amino acids. Germline-derived CDR1 and CDR2 are MNHEY and SMNVEV (reference sequence). This CDR3 is CASSLSYGEQFF. DNA of the CDR3: TGTGCCAGCAGTTTATCGTATGGCGAGCAGTTCTTC.

The chain has TRBV19 and TRBJ1-5; D is uncertain. From germline, CDR1 is LNHDA and CDR2 SQIVND (reference sequence). The CDR3 loop spans 15 amino acids. Deletions cut 3 bases from V and 1 base from J, with 10 bases between. CDR3 protein: CASSIPGLSNQPQHF. The CDR3 nucleotides are TGTGCCAGTAGTATCCCAGGTCTGAGCAATCAGCCCCAGCATTTT.